The 8 T cell receptor beta chains below come from one sample, sequenced in a study of T cell responses to AZD1222 COVID-19 vaccine. Profiled with immunoSEQ multiplex PCR; TCRdb holds only in-frame clones, not every one. This table has 80,000 or so clones, roughly 87% appearing once. The input for sequencing was peripheral blood, taken on day 0 of AZD1222 vaccination. The source is an adult in good health.

The chain carries TRBV7-9 and TRBJ2-1, with D perhaps TRBD2 (7 bases). Trimming shortened V by 2 bases and J by 8 bases, and 22 bases separated the two germline ends. The CDR3 spans 17 residues. CDR1 is SEHNR and CDR2 is FQNEAQ in the germline V gene (reference sequence). CDR3: CASSLTPGAGVVYEQFF. The CDR3 bases are TGTGCCAGCAGCTTAACACCGGGGGCGGGAGTGGTCTATGAGCAGTTCTTC.

This clone was counted once. V gene TRBV13 combines with J gene TRBJ2-2; 8 bases agree with TRBD2. The CDR3 loop spans 16 amino acids. The trim removed 4 bases at V and 0 bases at J, leaving 4 bases unmatched. Germline CDR1 and CDR2: PRHDT and FYEKMQ (reference sequence). As DNA, the CDR3 is TGTGCCAGCAGCTCGTATAGCGGGGCGAACACCGGGGAGCTGTTTTTT. This codes for CASSSYSGANTGELFF.

This clone came up a few times. This chain joins TRBV9 and TRBJ1-5; D perhaps matches TRBD1 (6 bases). The germline CDR1 and CDR2 sequences are SGDLS and YYNGEE. With 4 bases removed from V and 6 bases from J, the gap between germline ends came to 14 bases. This CDR3 has 14 amino acids. CDR3 sequence reads: CASSQQGNGQPQHF. The CDR3 DNA follows: TGTGCCAGCAGCCAACAGGGAAACGGTCAGCCCCAGCATTTT.

The rearrangement uses TRBV12-5 and TRBJ2-2; D unresolved. The CDR3 is 15 amino acids. V was pared by 6 bases and J by 4 bases, with 15 bases between. Looked up from germline, CDR1 is LGHNT and CDR2 is FRNRAP. This CDR3 reads CASGPATRSTGELFF. CDR3 coding DNA: TGTGCTAGTGGCCCAGCCACAAGATCCACCGGGGAGCTGTTTTTT.

The CDR3 sequence is CASSSGTMNTEAFF. DNA for the CDR3: TGTGCCAGCAGCTCCGGGACGATGAACACTGAAGCTTTCTTT. V is TRBV9 and J is TRBJ1-1, with a possible D match to TRBD1 (5 bases). The germline CDR1 and CDR2 sequences are SGDLS and YYNGEE. The CDR3 is 14 residues long. Trimming cost V 4 bases and J 0 bases, with 10 bases left between them.

The V gene is TRBV18, the J gene TRBJ1-5; 11 nucleotides match TRBD1. CDR3 size: 13 residues. V lost 6 bases, J lost 5 bases, and 0 bases stayed unmatched. Germline V CDR1 and CDR2: KGHSH, LQKENI. The CDR3 loop reads CASSGQGDQPQHF. DNA for the CDR3: TGTGCCAGCTCGGGACAGGGGGATCAGCCCCAGCATTTT.

This chain links TRBV19 with TRBJ1-5, with 10 bases aligning to TRBD1. With V trimmed by 5 bases and J by 4 bases, 5 bases remained unmatched. Per germline, CDR1 LNHDA and CDR2 SQIVND (reference sequence). This CDR3 spans 15 amino acids. CDR3 sequence: CASSPRTGGNQPQHF. CDR3 bases: TGTGCCAGTAGTCCACGGACAGGGGGTAATCAGCCCCAGCATTTT.

V and J are TRBV19 and TRBJ2-5; D gene uncertain. Trimming stripped 2 bases from V and 5 bases from J, with 18 bases between. The germline V gene encodes CDR1 LNHDA and CDR2 SQIVND (reference sequence). The CDR3 extends over 16 amino acids. The CDR3 is CASSISWQSSRETQYF. CDR3 nucleotides: TGTGCCAGTAGTATATCGTGGCAGTCCTCAAGGGAGACCCAGTACTTC.